These 23 T cell receptor beta chains were all obtained from the same sample, sequenced in a study of blood T cell repertoires in COVID-19 (dated by TCRdb to 2018 to 2020). The receptor library was made with the immunoSEQ multiplex PCR assay. TCRdb took over this immuneACCESS table, retaining in-frame rearrangements with V and J assigned. Such tables are incomplete; in checked studies, under half of the missing clones stem from an unresolved V gene, and the remainder is unexplained. This sample comprises 200,000 to 250,000 clones, roughly 80% of them detected only once. 8.9% of the sample is in the top ten clones. The source material was peripheral blood. These receptors came from a man at least 80 years old with acute or convalescent COVID-19.

This clone turned up a few times. This same CDR3 is encoded by further DNA sequences in the sample. This sequence joins TRBV18 and TRBJ1-1, with 10 bases identical to TRBD1. Germline V gene data show CDR1 as KGHSH and CDR2 as LQKENI. V shed 6 bases and J 4 bases; nucleotides not matched to a gene: 2. The CDR3 extends over 13 amino acids. CDR3 in DNA: TGTGCCAGCTCTCGGACAGGGGGCACTGAAGCTTTCTTT. Its protein is CASSRTGGTEAFF.

The chain uses TRBV18 and TRBJ1-2, with D possibly being TRBD1 (6 bases). CDR1 is KGHSH and CDR2 is LQKENI in the germline V gene. Trimming removed 3 bases from V and 8 bases from J, with 19 bases in between. The CDR3 spans 15 residues. This chain's CDR3 is CASSPPSVGGSGYTF. CDR3 nucleotide sequence: TGTGCCAGCTCACCTCCTAGTGTAGGGGGATCCGGCTACACCTTC.

V and J are TRBV6-6 and TRBJ2-2; 9 bases fit TRBD1. The V and J ends lost 5 bases and 8 bases, in that order; junction bases with no gene match: 6. CDR3 length equals 14 residues. CDR1 MNHNY and CDR2 SVGAGI come from the germline V gene (reference sequence). CDR3 protein: CASSDRGASGELFF. The CDR3 coding sequence is TGTGCCAGCAGTGACAGGGGGGCCTCTGGGGAGCTGTTTTTT.

The chain employs TRBV25-1 and TRBJ2-4, with 7 bases that match TRBD1. V lost 3 bases and J lost 1; bases outside the gene matches: 0. This CDR3 has 14 residues. The germline gives CDR1 MGHDK, CDR2 SYGVNS. CDR3 sequence: CASSETGAKNIQYF. As DNA, the CDR3 is TGTGCCAGCAGTGAGACAGGGGCCAAAAACATTCAGTACTTC.

The rearrangement uses TRBV24-1 and TRBJ2-2, with 10 bases lining up with TRBD2. With 1 base clipped from V and 7 bases from J, the junction kept 5 bases outside the gene matches. Germline V CDR1 and CDR2: KGHDR, SFDVKD. There are 16 residues in the CDR3. The chain's CDR3 is CATSDFALAGSGELFF. Here the CDR3 DNA reads TGTGCCACCAGTGATTTTGCACTAGCGGGGAGCGGGGAGCTGTTTTTT.

The rearrangement joins TRBV27 to TRBJ2-5; 7 bases fit TRBD2. V shed 2 bases and J 1 base; nucleotides not matched to a gene: 1. The CDR3 contains 14 residues. The V gene's germline CDR1 is MNHEY and CDR2 SMNVEV (reference sequence). The CDR3 region is CASSLRGVQETQYF. The CDR3 DNA reads TGTGCCAGCAGTTTACGGGGGGTCCAAGAGACCCAGTACTTC.

This clone appeared once. The chain couples TRBV4-1 to TRBJ2-7; TRBD2 matches 12 bases. Germline CDR1 and CDR2: MGHRA and YSYEKL. The length of the CDR3 is 17 residues. Trimming cost V 1 base and J 2 bases; bases outside gene matches: 6. For the CDR3, the DNA is TGCGCCAGCAGCCAAGGCAGCCTAGCGGGAGGGCCCTACGAGCAGTACTTC. It yields the protein CASSQGSLAGGPYEQYF.

The chain couples TRBV12-5 to TRBJ1-5; 10 positions agree with TRBD1. The CDR3 covers 16 residues. Trimming took 5 bases from V and 1 from J; bases not matched to a gene: 5. Germline V lookup: CDR1 LGHNT, CDR2 FRNRAP. In DNA form, the CDR3 reads TGTGCTAGTGGTCCCAAGGGACAGGGGAGCAATCAGCCCCAGCATTTT. Encoded protein: CASGPKGQGSNQPQHF. Based on the CDR3 plus reference TRBV12-5 and TRBJ1-5, the full variable domain is DARVTQTPRHKVTEMGQEVTMRCQPILGHNTVFWYRQTMMQGLELLAYFRNRAPLDDSGMPKDRFSAEMPDATLATLKIQPSEPRDSAVYFCASGPKGQGSNQPQHFGDGTRLSIL.

For the CDR3, the DNA is TGTGCCAGCAGCTTCCCGTTTGAGGCTGGCACAGATACGCAGTATTTT. Its protein is CASSFPFEAGTDTQYF. The chain has TRBV7-9 and TRBJ2-3; D remains ambiguous. Trimming shortened V by 3 bases and J by 1 base, and 14 bases separated the two germline ends. This CDR3 has 16 amino acids. The germline V gene encodes CDR1 SEHNR and CDR2 FQNEAQ (reference sequence).

The chain has TRBV15 and TRBJ2-7; TRBD2 aligns across 7 bases. V lost 1 base and J lost 2; bases outside the gene matches: 2. The CDR3 has 14 amino acids. The germline V gene has CDR1 LNHNV and CDR2 YYDKDF (reference sequence). The CDR3 DNA follows: TGTGCCACCAGCAGAGGCGGGAGCACCTACGAGCAGTACTTC. This gives the protein CATSRGGSTYEQYF.

This clone was found once. Here the CDR3 DNA reads TGTGCCTGGAGCCGGGACAGGGGTTCCTACGAGCAGTACTTC. Its protein product is CAWSRDRGSYEQYF. This sequence joins TRBV30 and TRBJ2-7; 10 bases agree with TRBD1. The germline CDR1 and CDR2 sequences are GTSNPN and SVGIG (reference sequence). This CDR3 comprises 14 residues. Trimming took 3 bases from V and 1 from J; bases not matched to a gene: 3.

The rearrangement links TRBV28 to TRBJ1-6; 7 bases align to TRBD1. Germline loops: CDR1 MDHEN, CDR2 SYDVKM. The V segment lost 4 bases and the J segment 8 bases; nucleotides outside the gene matches: 5. This CDR3 region has 14 residues. CDR3 nucleotide sequence: TGTGCCAGCAGTTCTGGACAGGTGTATTCACCCCTCCACTTT. Protein: CASSSGQVYSPLHF. Variable domain in full (rest from reference TRBV28 and TRBJ1-6): DVKVTQSSRYLVKRTGEKVFLECVQDMDHENMFWYRQDPGLGLRLIYFSYDVKMKEKGDIPEGYSVSREKKERFSLILESASTNQTSMYLCASSSGQVYSPLHFGNGTRLTVT.

The rearrangement uses TRBV11-1 and TRBJ2-1; 9 positions match TRBD1. After removal of 8 bases from V and 7 bases from J, the junction contained 12 bases not matched to a gene. Per the germline V gene, CDR1 is SGHAT and CDR2 is FQDESV (reference sequence). CDR3 length: 15 amino acids. CDR3 bases: TGTGCCAGCCAGCTCTGGGGACAGGGTGGTAATGAGCAGTTCTTC. Its translation: CASQLWGQGGNEQFF.

This clone appeared a few times. V usage is TRBV6-6 and J usage is TRBJ1-1; 7 bases fit TRBD1. The V segment lost 5 bases and the J segment 1 base; nucleotides outside the gene matches: 4. The CDR3 length is 14 residues. Per germline, CDR1 MNHNY and CDR2 SVGAGI (reference sequence). The CDR3 loop reads CASSRGQQNTEAFF. In DNA form, the CDR3 reads TGTGCCAGCAGTCGGGGACAGCAGAACACTGAAGCTTTCTTT.

This rearrangement joins TRBV6-1 to TRBJ2-1; tentative D call: TRBD1 (6 bases). Germline V CDR1 and CDR2: MNHNS, SASEGT. This CDR3 has 15 amino acids. V was cut by 2 bases and J by 6 bases, with 14 bases left in between. CDR3 DNA: TGTGCCAGCAGTGAACGCCCGGGACAAAGCAATGAGCAGTTCTTC. The encoded protein is CASSERPGQSNEQFF.

As DNA, the CDR3 is TGTGCCAGCAGCTTAGTAGGCAGGGGGAATTCGAACACCGGGGAGCTGTTTTTT. It codes for CASSLVGRGNSNTGELFF. This chain links TRBV7-9 with TRBJ2-2; 7 nucleotides align to TRBD1. The junction had 8 bases not matched to a gene; V was cut back by 1 base and J by 0 bases. This CDR3 comprises 18 residues. Germline CDR1 reads SEHNR; CDR2 reads FQNEAQ (reference sequence).

The V gene is TRBV18, the J gene TRBJ2-2; 9 nucleotides line up with TRBD1. The CDR3 spans 15 residues. V was clipped by 5 bases and J by 4 bases; unmatched bases: 5. CDR1 is KGHSH, CDR2 LQKENI, per germline. CDR3 DNA: TGTGCCAGCTCATCCGGACAGGGGAGCACCGGGGAGCTGTTTTTT. Translation gives CASSSGQGSTGELFF.

The rearrangement joins TRBV6-5 to TRBJ2-2, with D perhaps TRBD1 (5 bases). CDR3 length: 14 residues. Per germline, CDR1 MNHEY and CDR2 SVGAGI. The germline V and J ends were trimmed by 6 bases and 1 base, with 9 bases remaining between them. The CDR3 loop is CASRIGQNTGELFF. The DNA for the CDR3 is TGTGCCAGCAGAATAGGACAGAACACCGGGGAGCTGTTTTTT.

Details on this clone: Different DNA sequences within this sample yield the same CDR3. The rearrangement uses TRBV24-1 and TRBJ2-5; no clear D. CDR3 length: 11 residues. Germline CDR1 and CDR2: KGHDR and SFDVKD. The V gene lost 4 bases and the J gene lost 4 bases, with 3 bases spanning the gap. The CDR3 sequence: CATSERETQYF. CDR3 DNA: TGTGCCACCAGTGAGCGAGAGACCCAGTACTTC.

CDR3 loop: CASSPNGDGTEAFF. CDR3 DNA: TGTGCCAGCAGTCCGAACGGGGATGGCACTGAAGCTTTCTTT. The chain employs TRBV6-5 and TRBJ1-1, with D unclear. This CDR3 is 14 amino acids long. Germline values: CDR1 MNHEY, CDR2 SVGAGI. V was clipped by 5 bases and J by 4 bases, with 14 bases between them.

This clone has only one observation. V gene TRBV2 combines with J gene TRBJ2-2; no definite D call. V was cut by 0 bases and J by 2 bases, with 7 bases left in between. CDR1 and CDR2 from the germline V gene are SNHLY and FYNNEI. The length of the CDR3 is 15 residues. CDR3 in DNA: TGTGCCAGCAGTGAAGCGCGGAGTAACACCGGGGAGCTGTTTTTT. Protein sequence: CASSEARSNTGELFF.

This clone was detected once. This sequence joins TRBV18 and TRBJ1-5, with 7 bases matching TRBD1. The CDR3 has 15 amino acids. V shed 5 bases and J 7 bases; nucleotides not matched to a gene: 11. The germline V gene has CDR1 KGHSH and CDR2 LQKENI. In nucleotides, the CDR3 is TGTGCCAGCTCATCTAAGATCCAGGGGGGACAGCCCCAGCATTTT. Amino acids: CASSSKIQGGQPQHF. The full variable domain, rest sourced from reference TRBV18 and TRBJ1-5, is NAGVMQNPRHLVRRRGQEARLRCSPMKGHSHVYWYRQLPEEGLKFMVYLQKENIIDESGMPKERFSAEFPKEGPSILRIQQVVRGDSAAYFCASSSKIQGGQPQHFGDGTRLSIL.

The chain is built from TRBV5-3 and TRBJ2-3; 11 bases fit TRBD1. TRBV5-3 is annotated as an ORF whose role is uncertain. Germline trimming cut 4 bases from V and 6 bases from J; bases unmatched to any gene: 22. The CDR3 runs 20 residues. The CDR3 nucleotides are TGTGCCAGAAGCCGGTCGTGGGACAGGGGGAAAACCGAGGAGGACGATACGCAGTATTTT. Translation gives CARSRSWDRGKTEEDDTQYF.